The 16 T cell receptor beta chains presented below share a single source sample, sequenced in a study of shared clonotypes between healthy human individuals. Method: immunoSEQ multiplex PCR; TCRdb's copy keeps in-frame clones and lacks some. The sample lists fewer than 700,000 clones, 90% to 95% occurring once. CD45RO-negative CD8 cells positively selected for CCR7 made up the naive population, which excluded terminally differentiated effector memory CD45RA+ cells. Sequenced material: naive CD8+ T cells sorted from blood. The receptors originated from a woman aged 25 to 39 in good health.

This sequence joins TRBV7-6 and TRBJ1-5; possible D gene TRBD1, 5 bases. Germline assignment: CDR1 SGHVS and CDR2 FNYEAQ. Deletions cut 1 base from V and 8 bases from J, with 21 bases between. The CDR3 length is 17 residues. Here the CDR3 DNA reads TGTGCCAGCAGCTTAGGATGGGGGGGAGGCCGGCGGGAGCCCCAGCATTTT. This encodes CASSLGWGGGRREPQHF. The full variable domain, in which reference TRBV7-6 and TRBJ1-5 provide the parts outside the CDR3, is GAGVSQSPRYKVTKRGQDVALRCDPISGHVSLYWYRQALGQGPEFLTYFNYEAQQDKSGLPNDRFSAERPEGSISTLTIQRTEQRDSAMYRCASSLGWGGGRREPQHFGDGTRLSIL.

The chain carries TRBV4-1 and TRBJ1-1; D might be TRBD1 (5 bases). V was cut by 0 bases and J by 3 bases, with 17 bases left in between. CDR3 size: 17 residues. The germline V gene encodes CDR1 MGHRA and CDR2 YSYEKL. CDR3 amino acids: CASSQEGIGGRYTEAFF. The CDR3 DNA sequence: TGCGCCAGCAGCCAAGAAGGTATTGGGGGGAGGTACACTGAAGCTTTCTTT.

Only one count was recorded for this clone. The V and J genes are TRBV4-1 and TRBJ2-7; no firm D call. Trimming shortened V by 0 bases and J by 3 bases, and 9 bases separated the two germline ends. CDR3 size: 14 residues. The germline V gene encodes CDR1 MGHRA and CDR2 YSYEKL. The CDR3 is CASSQDSDIYEQYF. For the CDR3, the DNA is TGCGCCAGCAGCCAAGATTCGGATATCTACGAGCAGTACTTC.

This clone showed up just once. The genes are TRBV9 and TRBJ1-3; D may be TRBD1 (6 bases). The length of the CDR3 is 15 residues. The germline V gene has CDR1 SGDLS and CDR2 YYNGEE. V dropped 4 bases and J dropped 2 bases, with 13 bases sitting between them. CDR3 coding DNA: TGTGCCAGCAGCCCCTCGGACAGTCCTGGAAACACCATATATTTT. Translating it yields CASSPSDSPGNTIYF.

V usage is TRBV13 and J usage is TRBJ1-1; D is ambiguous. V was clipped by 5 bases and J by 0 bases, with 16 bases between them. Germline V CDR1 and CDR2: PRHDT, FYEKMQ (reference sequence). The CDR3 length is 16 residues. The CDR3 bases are TGTGCCAGCAGCCACAATGACGGTGGATTGAACACTGAAGCTTTCTTT. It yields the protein CASSHNDGGLNTEAFF.

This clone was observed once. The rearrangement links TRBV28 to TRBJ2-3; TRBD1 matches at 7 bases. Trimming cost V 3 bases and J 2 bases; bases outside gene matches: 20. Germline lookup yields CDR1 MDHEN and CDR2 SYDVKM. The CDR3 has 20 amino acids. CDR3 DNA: TGTGCCAGCAGTTTCTTCCTCCCGGGACAGACCAACTGGGACACAGATACGCAGTATTTT. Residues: CASSFFLPGQTNWDTDTQYF.

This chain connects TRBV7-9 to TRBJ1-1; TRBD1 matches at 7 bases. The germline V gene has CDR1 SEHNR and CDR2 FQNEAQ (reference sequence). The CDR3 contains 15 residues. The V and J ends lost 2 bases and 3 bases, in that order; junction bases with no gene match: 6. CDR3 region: CASSLSIQGDTEAFF. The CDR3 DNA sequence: TGTGCCAGCAGCTTAAGTATCCAGGGGGACACTGAAGCTTTCTTT. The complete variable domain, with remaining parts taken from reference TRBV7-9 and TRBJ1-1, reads DTGVSQNPRHKITKRGQNVTFRCDPISEHNRLYWYRQTLGQGPEFLTYFQNEAQLEKSRLLSDRFSAERPKGSFSTLEIQRTEQGDSAMYLCASSLSIQGDTEAFFGQGTRLTVV.

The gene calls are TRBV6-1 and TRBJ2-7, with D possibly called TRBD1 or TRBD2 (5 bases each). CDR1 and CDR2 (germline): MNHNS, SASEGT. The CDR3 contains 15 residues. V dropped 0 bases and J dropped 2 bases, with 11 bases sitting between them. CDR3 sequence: CASSEAGVLTYEQYF. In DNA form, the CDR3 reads TGTGCCAGCAGTGAAGCGGGGGTTCTCACCTACGAGCAGTACTTC.

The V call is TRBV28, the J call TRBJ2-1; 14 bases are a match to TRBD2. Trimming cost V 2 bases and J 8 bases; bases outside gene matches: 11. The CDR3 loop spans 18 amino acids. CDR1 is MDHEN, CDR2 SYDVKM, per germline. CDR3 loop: CASSLPELTSGRAYEQFF. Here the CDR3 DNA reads TGTGCCAGCAGTTTACCCGAACTGACTAGCGGGAGGGCCTATGAGCAGTTCTTC.

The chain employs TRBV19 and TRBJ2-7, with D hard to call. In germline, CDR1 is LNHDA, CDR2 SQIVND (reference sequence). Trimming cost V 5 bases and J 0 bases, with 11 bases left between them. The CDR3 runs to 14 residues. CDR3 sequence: CASSASLISYEQYF. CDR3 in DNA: TGTGCCAGTAGTGCGTCTCTAATCTCCTACGAGCAGTACTTC.

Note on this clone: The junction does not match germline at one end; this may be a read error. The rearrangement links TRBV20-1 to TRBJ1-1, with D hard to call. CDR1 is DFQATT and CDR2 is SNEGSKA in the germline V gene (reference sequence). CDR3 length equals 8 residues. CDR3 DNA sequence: TGCAGCCCACGGGAAATGATCTTT. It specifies CSPREMIF.

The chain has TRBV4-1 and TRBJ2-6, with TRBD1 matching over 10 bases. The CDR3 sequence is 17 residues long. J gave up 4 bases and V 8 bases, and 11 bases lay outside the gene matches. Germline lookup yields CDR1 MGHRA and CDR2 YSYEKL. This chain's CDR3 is CASGPLGQGWGANVLTF. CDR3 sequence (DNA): TGCGCCAGCGGGCCCTTGGGACAGGGGTGGGGGGCCAACGTCCTGACTTTC.

CDR3 region: CASSLFLSAVNTEAFF. The CDR3 DNA sequence: TGTGCCAGCAGTTTATTCCTCTCGGCGGTGAACACTGAAGCTTTCTTT. The chain has TRBV28 and TRBJ1-1; D uncertain. The germline CDR1 and CDR2 sequences are MDHEN and SYDVKM. Trimming left V 1 base short and J 0 bases short, with 12 bases between. This CDR3 has 16 amino acids.

CDR3 DNA sequence: TGTGCCAGTAGTATAGACGGGACTAGCGGGAGGGCGTACAATGAGCAGTTCTTC. Its translation is CASSIDGTSGRAYNEQFF. The V gene is TRBV19, the J gene TRBJ2-1; 16 bases fit TRBD2. CDR3 length: 18 residues. The germline V gene has CDR1 LNHDA and CDR2 SQIVND (reference sequence). V lost 0 bases, J lost 4 bases, and 3 bases stayed unmatched. Filled out from reference TRBV19 and TRBJ2-1, the complete variable domain reads DGGITQSPKYLFRKEGQNVTLSCEQNLNHDAMYWYRQDPGQGLRLIYYSQIVNDFQKGDIAEGYSVSREKKESFPLTVTSAQKNPTAFYLCASSIDGTSGRAYNEQFFGPGTRLTVL.

The CDR3 spells CASSQVFVVAGETQYF. In DNA, the CDR3 is TGCGCCAGCAGCCAAGTCTTCGTCGTGGCGGGAGAGACCCAGTACTTC. This chain connects TRBV4-1 to TRBJ2-5, with D possibly matching TRBD2 (5 bases). The V and J ends lost 1 base and 4 bases respectively, with 16 bases between them. The germline V gene encodes CDR1 MGHRA and CDR2 YSYEKL. The CDR3 spans 16 residues.

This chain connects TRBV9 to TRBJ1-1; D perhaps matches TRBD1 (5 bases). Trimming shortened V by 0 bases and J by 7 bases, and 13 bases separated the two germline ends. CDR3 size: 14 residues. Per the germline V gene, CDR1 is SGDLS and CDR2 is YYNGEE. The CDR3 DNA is TGTGCCAGCAGCGTAGTGAGGACAACAAATGAAGCTTTCTTT. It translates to CASSVVRTTNEAFF.